Sequencing of this T cell receptor beta chain was carried out in a study of blood T cell repertoires in COVID-19. Methods used by the authors: Scientists estimated how many nucleated cells there were by amplifying reference gene primers. Assay used: immunoSEQ multiplex PCR; TCRdb lists only in-frame clones, some missing. V, J and clone size are those of that table, while D and trimming were read from the DNA. The sample records some 320,000 clones, about nine tenths being singletons. Trimming pared 4 bases from V and 0 bases from J, leaving 11 bases between. Germline CDR1 is LNHDA and CDR2 is SQIVND (reference sequence). The CDR3 runs to 15 residues.

This rearrangement joins TRBV19 to TRBJ2-3, with D perhaps matching TRBD1 (6 bases). The TCR originated in a woman aged 30 to 39 with COVID-19, enrolled during active disease. What was sequenced was peripheral blood. This chain's CDR3 is CASSNPGTSTDTQYF. CDR3 coding DNA: TGTGCCAGTAGTAATCCGGGGACAAGCACAGATACGCAGTATTTT.